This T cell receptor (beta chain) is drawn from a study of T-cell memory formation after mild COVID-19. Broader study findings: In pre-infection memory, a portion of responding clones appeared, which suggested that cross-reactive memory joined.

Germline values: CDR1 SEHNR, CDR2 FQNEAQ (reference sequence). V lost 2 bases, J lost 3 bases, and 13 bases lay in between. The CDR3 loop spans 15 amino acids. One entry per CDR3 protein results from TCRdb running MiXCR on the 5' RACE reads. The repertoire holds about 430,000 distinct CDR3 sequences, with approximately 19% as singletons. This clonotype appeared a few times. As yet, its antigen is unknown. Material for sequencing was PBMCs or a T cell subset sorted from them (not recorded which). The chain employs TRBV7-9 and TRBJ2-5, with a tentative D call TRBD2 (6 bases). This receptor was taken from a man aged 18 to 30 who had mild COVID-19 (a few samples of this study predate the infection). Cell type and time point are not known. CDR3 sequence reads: CASSLSGGLEETQYF. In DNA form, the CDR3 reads TGTGCCAGCAGCTTATCTGGAGGGCTAGAAGAGACCCAGTACTTC.